This passage covers 21 T cell receptor beta chains from one sample sequenced in a study of blood T cells in healthy people across ages. Primed by a sample-barcoded 5' primer and a J-beta primer mix, a second PCR proceeded for 7 to 11 cycles. TCRdb passed the 5' RACE reads through MiXCR, listing each CDR3 protein once. The sample holds around 990,000 distinct CDR3 sequences, 25% seen once. These sequences were also reported in another study, on T cells of mothers and their children.

The sample taken for sequencing was blood. The receptors were sampled from a girl aged 2 to 10 in good health.

V is TRBV7-9 and J is TRBJ2-5, with TRBD2 matching 7 bases. Near its end, the DNA agrees better with TRBJ2-7, so the J call may be wrong. The CDR3 totals 14 residues. Looked up from germline, CDR1 is SEHNR and CDR2 is FQNEAQ (reference sequence). The CDR3: CASSFPGLNYEQYF. For the CDR3, the DNA is TGTGCCAGCAGCTTCCCGGGACTAAATTACGAGCAGTACTTC.

This clonotype occurred a few times. The rearrangement links TRBV6-1 to TRBJ2-1; a possible D gene is TRBD1 (6 bases). V was pared by 6 bases and J by 6 bases, with 21 bases between. This CDR3 contains 16 residues. Germline-derived CDR1 and CDR2 are MNHNS and SASEGT. CDR3 amino acids: CASSPSQGLGLNEQFF. The CDR3 coding sequence is TGTGCCAGCAGCCCATCACAGGGTTTGGGGCTCAATGAGCAGTTCTTC.

V gene TRBV9 combines with J gene TRBJ1-2; no clear D. Looked up from germline, CDR1 is SGDLS and CDR2 is YYNGEE. V was shortened by 2 bases and J by 0 bases, with 11 bases between the two germline ends. The length of the CDR3 is 15 residues. This CDR3 reads CASSVELSSNYGYTF. The DNA of the CDR3 is TGTGCCAGCAGCGTGGAGCTATCTTCTAACTATGGCTACACCTTC.

The chain employs TRBV7-4 and TRBJ2-5, with 15 bases fitting TRBD2. The J call is uncertain, as TRBJ2-1 better fits the DNA end. CDR3 length: 17 amino acids. Germline V gene data show CDR1 as SGHVT and CDR2 as SQSDAQ. The CDR3: CASSLSRTSGGADEQFF. Written as DNA, the CDR3 is TGTGCCAGCAGCTTATCTCGGACTAGCGGGGGGGCAGATGAGCAGTTCTTC.

This chain joins TRBV12-3 or TRBV12-4 and TRBJ1-5; possible D gene TRBD1, 5 bases. With 6 bases removed from V and 11 bases from J, the gap between germline ends came to 29 bases. The CDR3 is made up of 17 amino acids. CDR3 sequence (DNA): TGTGCCAGCAGCCTGGGGGGGGAGGGGCTTGTGAAGCTTTCCCAGCATTTT. This translates into CASSLGGEGLVKLSQHF.

The V and J genes are TRBV7-9 and TRBJ2-7; D ambiguous. The CDR3 is 14 residues long. Trimming took 2 bases from V and 3 from J, leaving 11 bases between them. The germline CDR1 and CDR2 sequences are SEHNR and FQNEAQ (reference sequence). The chain's CDR3 is CASSLSEVYYEQYF. CDR3 bases: TGTGCCAGCAGCTTAAGTGAAGTCTACTACGAGCAGTACTTC.

The J gene is TRBJ2-1, the V gene TRBV18; no clear D. The J call may be in error: the DNA end matches TRBJ2-7 better. This CDR3 spans 13 amino acids. Germline V gene data show CDR1 as KGHSH and CDR2 as LQKENI. CDR3 bases: TGTGCCAGCTCCCCCCCACGGTCGGACGAGCAGTACTTC. This gives the protein CASSPPRSDEQYF.

This chain links TRBV29-1 with TRBJ1-1; D is unclear. This CDR3 is 16 amino acids long. In germline, CDR1 is SQVTM, CDR2 ANQGSEA. The V end lost 2 bases, the J end lost 1 base, and 17 bases lay between the germline ends. For the CDR3, the DNA is TGCAGCGTTGAACCGGCGGTCGGCCTCACGAACACTGAAGCTTTCTTT. This gives the protein CSVEPAVGLTNTEAFF.

This chain links TRBV7-9 with TRBJ1-5, with D unclear. Trimming shortened V by 1 base and J by 3 bases, and 10 bases separated the two germline ends. There are 15 residues in the CDR3. CDR1 and CDR2 from the germline V gene are SEHNR and FQNEAQ (reference sequence). DNA for the CDR3: TGTGCCAGCAGCTTAGACGACACTTCCAATCAGCCCCAGCATTTT. It codes for CASSLDDTSNQPQHF.

This clonotype was found a few times. The chain recombines TRBV3-1 with TRBJ2-1; possible D gene TRBD1, 6 bases. The germline V and J ends were trimmed by 0 bases and 0 bases, with 12 bases remaining between them. This CDR3 is 17 amino acids long. Germline V lookup: CDR1 LGHDT, CDR2 YNNKEL (reference sequence). The CDR3 region has the DNA TGTGCCAGCAGCCAAGATCAGGGGACAAGCTCCTACAATGAGCAGTTCTTC. Translation gives CASSQDQGTSSYNEQFF.

In this sample, this clonotype turned up a few times. This sequence joins TRBV7-3 and TRBJ1-4; the match to TRBD1 covers 10 bases. The CDR3 covers 15 residues. V shed 4 bases and J 2 bases; nucleotides not matched to a gene: 1. Germline V gives CDR1 SGHTA, CDR2 FQGTGA. This chain's CDR3 is CASSWTGGTNEKLFF. CDR3 bases: TGTGCCAGCAGCTGGACAGGGGGGACTAATGAAAAACTGTTTTTT.

This clonotype turned up a few times. The V gene is TRBV5-1, the J gene TRBJ2-5, with a tentative D call TRBD2 (7 bases). Germline CDR1 is SGHRS and CDR2 is YFSETQ. This CDR3 has 14 amino acids. The V end was cut by 4 bases, the J end by 5 bases, with 15 bases between. CDR3 amino acids: CASSAGDMTETQYF. The CDR3 nucleotides are TGCGCCAGCAGCGCGGGGGACATGACGGAGACCCAGTACTTC.

This chain links TRBV7-2 with TRBJ2-1, with D perhaps matching TRBD2 (6 bases). CDR3 length equals 16 residues. Trimming left V 1 base short and J 0 bases short, with 10 bases between. CDR1 and CDR2 from the germline V gene are SGHTA and FQGNSA. CDR3 protein: CASSLEGGNSYNEQFF. Here the CDR3 DNA reads TGTGCCAGCAGCTTAGAGGGCGGGAACTCCTACAATGAGCAGTTCTTC.

The chain couples TRBV29-1 to TRBJ2-2; tentative D call: TRBD1 (5 bases). This CDR3 is 15 amino acids long. Trimming removed 3 bases from V and 0 bases from J, with 11 bases in between. CDR1 and CDR2 (germline): SQVTM, ANQGSEA. The CDR3: CSVEMTAANTGELFF. CDR3 DNA: TGCAGCGTTGAGATGACAGCCGCGAACACCGGGGAGCTGTTTTTT.

This chain uses TRBV14 with TRBJ2-2, with 7 bases fitting TRBD1. CDR1 SGHDN and CDR2 FVKESK come from the germline V gene. The ends lost 6 bases at V and 6 bases at J; junction bases unmatched: 4. This CDR3 spans 13 amino acids. The CDR3 nucleotides read TGTGCCAGCAGATACACAGGGGCCGGGGAGCTGTTTTTT. Translating it yields CASRYTGAGELFF.

This clonotype has a count of ten or more. The chain joins TRBV7-2 to TRBJ2-7, with D maybe TRBD1 (5 bases). Germline CDR1 and CDR2: SGHTA and FQGNSA. Trimming shortened V by 4 bases and J by 3 bases, and 10 bases separated the two germline ends. The CDR3 is 13 residues long. The CDR3 loop is CASSSDTGYEQYF. The CDR3 nucleotides read TGTGCCAGCAGCTCAGACACAGGCTACGAGCAGTACTTC.

The chain recombines TRBV12-3 or TRBV12-4 with TRBJ2-3; the D gene is possibly TRBD2 (6 bases). The CDR3 extends over 13 amino acids. V was shortened by 7 bases and J by 2 bases, with 10 bases between the two germline ends. CDR3 amino acids: CASKPGVTDTQYF. The CDR3 nucleotides are TGTGCCAGCAAGCCGGGGGTCACAGATACGCAGTATTTT.

The rearrangement uses TRBV2 and TRBJ1-2; 10 bases agree with TRBD1. The V segment lost 8 bases and the J segment 8 bases; nucleotides outside the gene matches: 11. Per germline, CDR1 SNHLY and CDR2 FYNNEI. The CDR3 extends over 14 amino acids. CDR3 in DNA: TGTGCCAGCCTTAAGGGGACAGGGGATTACGGCTACACCTTC. Translation gives CASLKGTGDYGYTF.

This chain uses TRBV5-1 with TRBJ2-3; the D gene is possibly TRBD1 (5 bases). The J call may be faulty, since TRBJ1-4 better matches the DNA end. The CDR3 has 14 amino acids. CDR1 is SGHRS and CDR2 is YFSETQ in the germline V gene. CDR3 protein: CASSRGRQGEKLFF. Written as DNA, the CDR3 is TGCGCCAGCAGTCGGGGACGCCAAGGAGAAAAACTGTTTTTT.

Only a few counts were recorded for this clonotype. The conserved final phenylalanine or tryptophan is absent from the CDR3, which likely points to a read error. This chain links TRBV29-1 with TRBJ2-5; D gene ambiguous. Trimming removed 2 bases from V and 4 bases from J, with 8 bases in between. The germline CDR1 and CDR2 sequences are SQVTM and ANQGSEA. This CDR3 has 12 amino acids. In nucleotides, the CDR3 is TGCAGCGTTGAAAGCCAGTTAGAGACCCAGTACCTC. This gives the protein CSVESQLETQYL.

The V call is TRBV3-1, the J call TRBJ2-6; 7 positions match TRBD1. Germline CDR1 LGHDT, CDR2 YNNKEL (reference sequence). The J segment lost 0 bases and the V segment lost 0 bases, leaving 2 bases of the junction unmatched. The CDR3 runs to 17 residues. This CDR3 reads CASSQEGGNSGANVLTF. The CDR3 nucleotides are TGTGCCAGCAGCCAAGAAGGGGGCAACTCTGGGGCCAACGTCCTGACTTTC.